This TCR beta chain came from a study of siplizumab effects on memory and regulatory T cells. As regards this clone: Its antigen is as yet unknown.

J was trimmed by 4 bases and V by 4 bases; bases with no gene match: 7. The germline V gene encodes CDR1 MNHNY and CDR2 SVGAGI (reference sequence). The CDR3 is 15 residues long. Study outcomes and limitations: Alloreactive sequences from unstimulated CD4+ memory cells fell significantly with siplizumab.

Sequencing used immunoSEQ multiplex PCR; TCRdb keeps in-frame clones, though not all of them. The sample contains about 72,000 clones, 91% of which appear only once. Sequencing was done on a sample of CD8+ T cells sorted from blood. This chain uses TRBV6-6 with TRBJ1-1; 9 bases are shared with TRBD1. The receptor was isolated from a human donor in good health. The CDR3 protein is CASSSGQGGITEAFF. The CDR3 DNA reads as TGTGCCAGCAGTTCGGGACAGGGAGGGATCACTGAAGCTTTCTTT.